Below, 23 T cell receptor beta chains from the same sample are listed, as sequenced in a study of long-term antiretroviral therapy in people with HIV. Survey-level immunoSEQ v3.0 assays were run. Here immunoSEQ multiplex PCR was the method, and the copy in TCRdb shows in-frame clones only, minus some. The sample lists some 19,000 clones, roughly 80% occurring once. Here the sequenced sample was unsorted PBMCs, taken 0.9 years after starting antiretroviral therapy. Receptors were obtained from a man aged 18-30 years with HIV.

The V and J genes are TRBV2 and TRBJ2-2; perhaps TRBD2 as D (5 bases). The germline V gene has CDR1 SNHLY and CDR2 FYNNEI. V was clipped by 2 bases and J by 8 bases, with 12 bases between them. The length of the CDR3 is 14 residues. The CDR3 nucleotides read TGTGCCAGCAGTGAAAGAAGAGGGAATGGGGAGCTGTTTTTT. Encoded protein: CASSERRGNGELFF.

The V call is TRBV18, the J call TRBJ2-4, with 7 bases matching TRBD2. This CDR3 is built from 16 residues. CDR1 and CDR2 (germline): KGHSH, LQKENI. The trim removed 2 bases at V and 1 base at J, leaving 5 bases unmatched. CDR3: CASSPVGGGAKNIQYF. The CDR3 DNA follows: TGTGCCAGCTCACCAGTCGGCGGGGGTGCCAAAAACATTCAGTACTTC.

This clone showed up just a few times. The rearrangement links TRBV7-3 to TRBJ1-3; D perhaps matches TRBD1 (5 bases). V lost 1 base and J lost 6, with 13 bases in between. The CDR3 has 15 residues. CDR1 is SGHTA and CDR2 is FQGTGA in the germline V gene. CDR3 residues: CASSLMGQGANTIYF. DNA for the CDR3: TGTGCCAGCAGCTTAATGGGCCAGGGAGCAAACACCATATATTTT.

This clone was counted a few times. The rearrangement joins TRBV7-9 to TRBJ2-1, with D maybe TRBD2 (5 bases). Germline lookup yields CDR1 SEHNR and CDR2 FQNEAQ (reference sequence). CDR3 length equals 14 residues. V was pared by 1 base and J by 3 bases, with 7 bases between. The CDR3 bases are TGTGCCAGCAGCTTAGGTGGACTCTACAATGAGCAGTTCTTC. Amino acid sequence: CASSLGGLYNEQFF.

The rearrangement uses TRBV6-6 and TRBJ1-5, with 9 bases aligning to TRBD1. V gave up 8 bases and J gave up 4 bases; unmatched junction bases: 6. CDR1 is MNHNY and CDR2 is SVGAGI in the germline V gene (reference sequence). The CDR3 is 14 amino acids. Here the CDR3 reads CASGNGQGNQPQHF. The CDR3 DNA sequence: TGTGCCAGCGGCAATGGACAGGGGAATCAGCCCCAGCATTTT.

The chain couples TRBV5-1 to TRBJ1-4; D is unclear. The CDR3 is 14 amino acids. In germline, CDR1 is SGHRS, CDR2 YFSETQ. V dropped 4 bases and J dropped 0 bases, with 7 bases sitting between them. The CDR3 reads CASSRAATNEKLFF. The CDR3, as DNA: TGCGCCAGCAGCAGAGCTGCAACTAATGAAAAACTGTTTTTT.

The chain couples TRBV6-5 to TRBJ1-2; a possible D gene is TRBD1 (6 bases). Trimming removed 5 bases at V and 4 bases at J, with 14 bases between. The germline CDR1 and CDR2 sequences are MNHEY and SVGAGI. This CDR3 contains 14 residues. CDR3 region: CASSQDSSFYGYTF. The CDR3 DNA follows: TGTGCCAGCAGTCAGGACAGTTCTTTCTATGGCTACACCTTC.

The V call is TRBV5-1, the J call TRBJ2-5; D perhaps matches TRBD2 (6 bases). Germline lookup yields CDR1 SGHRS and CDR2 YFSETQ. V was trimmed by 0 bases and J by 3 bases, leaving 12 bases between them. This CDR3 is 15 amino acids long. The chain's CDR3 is CASSLGRGGEETQYF. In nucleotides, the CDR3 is TGCGCCAGCAGCTTGGGCCGGGGAGGTGAAGAGACCCAGTACTTC. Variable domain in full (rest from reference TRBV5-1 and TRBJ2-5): KAGVTQTPRYLIKTRGQQVTLSCSPISGHRSVSWYQQTPGQGLQFLFEYFSETQRNKGNFPGRFSGRQFSNSRSEMNVSTLELGDSALYLCASSLGRGGEETQYFGPGTRLLVL.

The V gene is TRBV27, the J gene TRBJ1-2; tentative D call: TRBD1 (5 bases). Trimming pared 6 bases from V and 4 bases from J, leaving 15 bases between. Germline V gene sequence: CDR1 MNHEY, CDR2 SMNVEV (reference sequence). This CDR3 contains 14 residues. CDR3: CASSPNDRFYGYTF. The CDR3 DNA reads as TGTGCCAGCAGCCCCAACGACAGATTCTATGGCTACACCTTC.

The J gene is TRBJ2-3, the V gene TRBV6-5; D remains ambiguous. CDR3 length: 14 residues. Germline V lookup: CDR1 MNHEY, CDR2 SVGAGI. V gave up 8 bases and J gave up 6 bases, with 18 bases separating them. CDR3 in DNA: TGTGCCAGCCATGGGAAAGGGTCCACGGATACGCAGTATTTT. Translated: CASHGKGSTDTQYF.

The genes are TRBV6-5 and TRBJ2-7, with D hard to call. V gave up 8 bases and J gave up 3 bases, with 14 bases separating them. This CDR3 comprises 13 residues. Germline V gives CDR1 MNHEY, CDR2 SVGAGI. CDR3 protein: CASGVASFYEQYF. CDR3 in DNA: TGTGCCAGCGGGGTGGCTTCCTTCTACGAGCAGTACTTC.

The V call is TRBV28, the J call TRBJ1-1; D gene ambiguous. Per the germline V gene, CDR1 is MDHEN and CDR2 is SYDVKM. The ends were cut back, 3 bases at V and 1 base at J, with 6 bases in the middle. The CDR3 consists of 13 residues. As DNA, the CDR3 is TGTGCCAGCAGTTTCTCACCGAACACTGAAGCTTTCTTT. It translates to CASSFSPNTEAFF.

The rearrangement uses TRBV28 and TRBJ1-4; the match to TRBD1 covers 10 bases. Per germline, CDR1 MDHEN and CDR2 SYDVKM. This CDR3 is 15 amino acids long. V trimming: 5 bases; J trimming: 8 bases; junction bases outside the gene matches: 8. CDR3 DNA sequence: TGTGCCAGCAGTCTACCGGGACAGGGGAGAGAAAAACTGTTTTTT. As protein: CASSLPGQGREKLFF.

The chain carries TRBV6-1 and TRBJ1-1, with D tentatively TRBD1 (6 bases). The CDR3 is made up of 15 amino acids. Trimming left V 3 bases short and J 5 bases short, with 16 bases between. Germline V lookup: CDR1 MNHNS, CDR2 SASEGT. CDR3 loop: CASSEGGAGGTEAFF. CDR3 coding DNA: TGTGCCAGCAGTGAGGGGGGGGCCGGGGGAACTGAAGCTTTCTTT.

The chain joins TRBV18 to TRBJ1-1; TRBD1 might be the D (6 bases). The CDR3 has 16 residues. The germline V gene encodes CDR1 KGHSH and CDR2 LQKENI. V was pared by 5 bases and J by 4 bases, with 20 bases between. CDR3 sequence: CASSSMGGPDPTEAFF. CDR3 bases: TGTGCCAGCTCATCGATGGGGGGGCCGGATCCCACTGAAGCTTTCTTT.

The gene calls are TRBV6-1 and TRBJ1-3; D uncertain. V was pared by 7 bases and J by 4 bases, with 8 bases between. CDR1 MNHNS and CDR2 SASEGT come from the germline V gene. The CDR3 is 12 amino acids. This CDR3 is CASTRPGNTIYF. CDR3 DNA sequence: TGTGCCAGCACCCGACCGGGAAACACCATATATTTT.

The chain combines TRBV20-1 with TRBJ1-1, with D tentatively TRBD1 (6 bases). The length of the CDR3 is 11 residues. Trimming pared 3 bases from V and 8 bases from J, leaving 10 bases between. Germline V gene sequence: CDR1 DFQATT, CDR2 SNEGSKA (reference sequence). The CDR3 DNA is TGCAGTGCTAGGTGGGGGCCCGAAGCTTTCTTT. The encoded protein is CSARWGPEAFF.

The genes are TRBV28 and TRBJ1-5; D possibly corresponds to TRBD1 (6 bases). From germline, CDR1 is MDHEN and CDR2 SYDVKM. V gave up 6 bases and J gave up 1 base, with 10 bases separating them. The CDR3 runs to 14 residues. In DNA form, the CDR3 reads TGTGCCAGCAGGATAAGGGGGAGCAATCAGCCCCAGCATTTT. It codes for CASRIRGSNQPQHF. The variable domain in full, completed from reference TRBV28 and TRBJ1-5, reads DVKVTQSSRYLVKRTGEKVFLECVQDMDHENMFWYRQDPGLGLRLIYFSYDVKMKEKGDIPEGYSVSREKKERFSLILESASTNQTSMYLCASRIRGSNQPQHFGDGTRLSIL.

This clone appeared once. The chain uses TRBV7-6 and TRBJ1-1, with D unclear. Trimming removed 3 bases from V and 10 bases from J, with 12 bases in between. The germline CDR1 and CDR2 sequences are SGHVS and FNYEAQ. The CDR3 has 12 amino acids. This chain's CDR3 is CASSFPSGRAFF. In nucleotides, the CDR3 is TGTGCCAGCAGCTTTCCAAGTGGAAGAGCTTTCTTT.

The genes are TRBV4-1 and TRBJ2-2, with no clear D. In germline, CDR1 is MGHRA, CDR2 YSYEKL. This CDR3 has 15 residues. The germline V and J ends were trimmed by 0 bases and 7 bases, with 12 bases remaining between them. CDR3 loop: CASSQEGMFGGELFF. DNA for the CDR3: TGCGCCAGCAGCCAAGAAGGGATGTTCGGCGGGGAGCTGTTTTTT.

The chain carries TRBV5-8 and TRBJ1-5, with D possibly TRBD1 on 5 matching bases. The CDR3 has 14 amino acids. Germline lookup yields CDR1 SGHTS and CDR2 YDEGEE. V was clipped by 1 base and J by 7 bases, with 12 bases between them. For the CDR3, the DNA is TGTGCCAGCAGCTTGATGGCAGGGAACCAGCCCCAGCATTTT. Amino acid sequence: CASSLMAGNQPQHF.

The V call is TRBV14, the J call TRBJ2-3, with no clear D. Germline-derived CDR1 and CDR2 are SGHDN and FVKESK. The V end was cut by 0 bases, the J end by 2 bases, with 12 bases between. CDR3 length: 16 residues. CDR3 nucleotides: TGTGCCAGCAGCCAAGAGAACAGCCCCCACACAGATACGCAGTATTTT. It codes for CASSQENSPHTDTQYF.

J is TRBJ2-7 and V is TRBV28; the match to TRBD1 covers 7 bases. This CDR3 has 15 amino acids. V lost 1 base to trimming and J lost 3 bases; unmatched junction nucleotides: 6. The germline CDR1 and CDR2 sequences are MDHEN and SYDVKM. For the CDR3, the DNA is TGTGCCAGCAGTTTATCTCCAGGGGGAGACTACGAGCAGTACTTC. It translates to CASSLSPGGDYEQYF.